The 25 T cell receptor beta chains below were found in one sample sequenced in a study of blood T cells in healthy people across ages. Alongside a J-beta primer mix, a sample-barcoded 5' primer served in a second PCR lasting roughly 6 to 11 cycles. TCRdb re-called the 5' RACE reads through MiXCR, storing one row per CDR3 protein. The sample includes around 2 million distinct CDR3 sequences, around 42% of them seen just once. The source material was blood. These receptors all stem from a human donor in good health.

V gene TRBV6-5 combines with J gene TRBJ2-7, with unresolved D. Germline assignment: CDR1 MNHEY and CDR2 SVGAGI. V was clipped by 5 bases and J by 6 bases, with 14 bases between them. This CDR3 region has 13 residues. The CDR3 bases are TGTGCCAGCAGTCCCTACCACATGGCCGAGCAGTACTTC. Translation: CASSPYHMAEQYF.

The rearrangement joins TRBV12-5 to TRBJ1-4, with 7 bases matching TRBD1. Germline trimming cut 3 bases from V and 3 bases from J; bases unmatched to any gene: 16. CDR1 and CDR2 from the germline V gene are LGHNT and FRNRAP. This CDR3 comprises 19 residues. The CDR3 here is CASGFTRDRARQANEKLFF. Written as DNA, the CDR3 is TGTGCTAGTGGTTTTACCCGGGACAGAGCTCGACAGGCTAATGAAAAACTGTTTTTT.

About this clonotype: Mismatch with germline at one junction end may stem from a read error. This chain uses TRBV7-3 with TRBJ2-5; D gene unclear. Germline CDR1 is SGHTA and CDR2 is FQGTGA. The CDR3 sequence is 13 residues long. The CDR3 DNA reads TGTGCCAGCAGCTTAAATTTAGGAGAGGCCCAGTACTTC. This gives the protein CASSLNLGEAQYF.

This clonotype was picked up a small number of times. The chain combines TRBV20-1 with TRBJ2-6; D not resolved. Germline CDR1 and CDR2: DFQATT and SNEGSKA (reference sequence). V was shortened by 2 bases and J by 3 bases, with 11 bases between the two germline ends. This CDR3 has 15 amino acids. CDR3 loop: CSARRPPVGANVLTF. CDR3 sequence (DNA): TGCAGTGCTAGACGGCCCCCAGTTGGGGCCAACGTCCTGACTTTC.

This chain links TRBV28 with TRBJ2-7; 11 positions match TRBD2. With V trimmed by 6 bases and J by 6 bases, 7 bases remained unmatched. CDR1 is MDHEN, CDR2 SYDVKM, per germline. The CDR3 consists of 14 residues. CDR3 in DNA: TGTGCCAGCAGGGTAGCGGGGGGGGTTGGCGAGCAGTACTTC. Translated, it gives CASRVAGGVGEQYF.

A note on this clonotype: A read error may produce the germline difference seen at one junction end. V usage is TRBV29-1 and J usage is TRBJ2-6; D gene uncertain. Germline CDR1 SQVTM, CDR2 ANQGSEA. The CDR3 runs 14 residues. The chain's CDR3 is CSVGYFSEANVLTF. The CDR3 region has the DNA TGCAGCGTTGGTTACTTCTCTGAGGCCAACGTCCTGACTTTC.

The rearrangement links TRBV20-1 to TRBJ2-7; no clear D gene. This CDR3 has 11 residues. CDR1 and CDR2 (germline): DFQATT, SNEGSKA (reference sequence). V lost 6 bases and J lost 1, with 7 bases in between. The CDR3 loop reads CSADISYEQYF. CDR3 DNA: TGCAGTGCCGATATTTCCTACGAGCAGTACTTC.

The V call is TRBV20-1, the J call TRBJ1-4; maybe TRBD1 (6 bases). Germline CDR1 DFQATT, CDR2 SNEGSKA (reference sequence). CDR3 length equals 17 residues. The ends were cut back, 0 bases at V and 0 bases at J, with 14 bases in the middle. The CDR3 is CSARDRTETTTNEKLFF. The CDR3 DNA follows: TGCAGTGCTAGAGATAGGACAGAGACCACAACTAATGAAAAACTGTTTTTT.

This clonotype came up a few times. This chain uses TRBV24-1 with TRBJ1-2; 12 positions match TRBD1. The CDR3 extends over 16 amino acids. Germline CDR1 reads KGHDR; CDR2 reads SFDVKD. V trimming: 2 bases; J trimming: 8 bases; junction bases outside the gene matches: 8. The CDR3 loop is CATSDSGTGGEGGYTF. DNA for the CDR3: TGTGCCACCAGTGATTCCGGGACAGGGGGCGAGGGCGGCTACACCTTC.

About this clonotype itself: A much larger clone is a single base away; this may be a read error. This chain connects TRBV7-2 to TRBJ2-5, with D unclear. The J call could be wrong; TRBJ2-7 is a better fit for the DNA end. CDR3 size: 11 residues. Germline loops: CDR1 SGHTA, CDR2 FQGNSA. The CDR3 reads CASSSQDEQYF. The CDR3 coding sequence is TGTGCCAGCAGCTCCCAAGACGAGCAGTACTTC.

The chain combines TRBV29-1 with TRBJ2-3; weak D call: TRBD2 (6 bases). The V and J ends lost 3 bases and 2 bases respectively, with 12 bases between them. Germline CDR1 and CDR2: SQVTM and ANQGSEA. The CDR3 totals 14 residues. The CDR3: CSVDGGANTDTQYF. In DNA form, the CDR3 reads TGCAGCGTTGATGGCGGGGCCAACACAGATACGCAGTATTTT.

This clonotype was counted a few times. The chain carries TRBV25-1 and TRBJ2-1, with 7 bases that match TRBD2. CDR1 is MGHDK, CDR2 SYGVNS, per germline. V lost 3 bases and J lost 6; bases outside the gene matches: 5. The CDR3 is 14 amino acids. CDR3 protein: CASSEWGGGNEQFF. In DNA form, the CDR3 reads TGTGCCAGCAGTGAGTGGGGGGGAGGCAATGAGCAGTTCTTC.

This clonotype was observed a handful of times. The rearrangement joins TRBV5-5 to TRBJ2-5; TRBD2 might be the D (6 bases). This CDR3 is 14 amino acids long. Germline V lookup: CDR1 SGHKS, CDR2 YYEKEE (reference sequence). V was trimmed by 3 bases and J by 1 base, leaving 10 bases between them. CDR3 DNA: TGTGCCAGCAGCTGGTGGGACTCCCAAGAGACCCAGTACTTC. Translation: CASSWWDSQETQYF.

The chain links TRBV20-1 to TRBJ1-1, with D unclear. The CDR3 loop spans 15 amino acids. From germline, CDR1 is DFQATT and CDR2 SNEGSKA (reference sequence). Between the trimmed V and J ends, which lost 0 bases and 1 base, there was a span of 12 bases. The CDR3 DNA is TGCAGTGCTAGAGAGGTCGTGGAGACGAACACTGAAGCTTTCTTT. It translates to CSAREVVETNTEAFF.

This rearrangement joins TRBV6-2 or TRBV6-3 to TRBJ1-2; no definite D call. Trimming took 4 bases from V and 1 from J, leaving 10 bases between them. The CDR3 length is 14 residues. Germline CDR1 reads MNHEY; CDR2 reads SVGEGT. The DNA of the CDR3 is TGTGCCAGCAGTTTCTCGACACGTAACTATGGCTACACCTTC. Translated: CASSFSTRNYGYTF.

Remarks on this clonotype: A much bigger clone sits one base away, suggesting this may be a read error. J is TRBJ1-2 and V is TRBV5-5, with a possible D match to TRBD1 (6 bases). The CDR3 runs to 14 residues. V was clipped by 3 bases and J by 1 base, with 10 bases between them. The germline V gene encodes CDR1 SGHKS and CDR2 YYEKEE (reference sequence). CDR3 coding DNA: TGTGCCAGCAGCTGGCCAGGGGTTAACTATGGCTACACCTTC. This encodes CASSWPGVNYGYTF.

The chain recombines TRBV3-1 with TRBJ1-2, with 7 bases matching TRBD1. Trimming took 1 base from V and 2 from J; bases not matched to a gene: 10. The CDR3 runs to 17 residues. Per the germline V gene, CDR1 is LGHDT and CDR2 is YNNKEL (reference sequence). The chain's CDR3 is CASSQAGQGERNYGYTF. The CDR3 DNA follows: TGTGCCAGCAGCCAAGCTGGGCAGGGGGAGAGAAACTATGGCTACACCTTC.

The chain joins TRBV12-3 or TRBV12-4 to TRBJ1-2; D remains unclear. The length of the CDR3 is 13 residues. V was cut by 5 bases and J by 6 bases, with 13 bases left in between. The CDR3 bases are TGTGCCAGCAGTCCCCGCGGGAATGATGGCTACACCTTC. Protein sequence: CASSPRGNDGYTF.

This chain joins TRBV6-6 and TRBJ1-1, with a weak D call TRBD1 (5 bases). The CDR3 runs 14 residues. Between the trimmed V and J ends, which lost 2 bases and 4 bases, there was a span of 11 bases. Germline V gene data show CDR1 as MNHNY and CDR2 as SVGAGI (reference sequence). The DNA for the CDR3 is TGTGCCAGCAGTTACGAACCGGGGGTCACTGAAGCTTTCTTT. Translating it yields CASSYEPGVTEAFF.

This clonotype was found once. The chain uses TRBV20-1 and TRBJ1-1; TRBD1 is a possible D gene (5 bases). The germline gives CDR1 DFQATT, CDR2 SNEGSKA (reference sequence). V dropped 6 bases and J dropped 0 bases, with 14 bases sitting between them. This CDR3 region has 14 residues. The DNA for the CDR3 is TGCAGTGCCCCCCCGGGACGGTTGAACACTGAAGCTTTCTTT. Translating gives CSAPPGRLNTEAFF.

The V gene is TRBV6-6, the J gene TRBJ2-3, with TRBD2 matching over 8 bases. The CDR3 is 16 amino acids. The V and J ends lost 8 bases and 0 bases, in that order; junction bases with no gene match: 10. Germline V gene data show CDR1 as MNHNY and CDR2 as SVGAGI (reference sequence). Written as DNA, the CDR3 is TGTGCCAGCCGCCCCCGTAGCGGGGAGAGCACAGATACGCAGTATTTT. Translated: CASRPRSGESTDTQYF.

This clonotype was found a few times. V gene TRBV4-2 combines with J gene TRBJ2-3, with 12 bases identical to TRBD2. Germline-derived CDR1 and CDR2 are LGHNA and YNFKEQ. CDR3 length: 17 amino acids. The trim removed 0 bases at V and 5 bases at J, leaving 6 bases unmatched. The CDR3 DNA follows: TGTGCCAGCAGCCAAGATTCCCTAGCGGGGGGGGTAGATACGCAGTATTTT. It yields the protein CASSQDSLAGGVDTQYF.

This clonotype was recorded a few times. This sequence joins TRBV19 and TRBJ2-3; 10 nucleotides line up with TRBD2. After removal of 3 bases from V and 2 bases from J, the junction contained 8 bases not matched to a gene. CDR3 length: 17 amino acids. Germline lookup yields CDR1 LNHDA and CDR2 SQIVND (reference sequence). Here the CDR3 reads CASSMIPSGGYTDTQYF. CDR3 nucleotides: TGTGCCAGTAGTATGATCCCTAGCGGGGGATACACAGATACGCAGTATTTT.

This chain links TRBV6-1 with TRBJ1-2, with D hard to call. Germline CDR1 reads MNHNS; CDR2 reads SASEGT. The CDR3 contains 15 residues. V lost 1 base and J lost 1, with 10 bases in between. CDR3 DNA sequence: TGTGCCAGCAGTGAAGGGGGAGCCCTTAACTATGGCTACACCTTC. This codes for CASSEGGALNYGYTF.

Comment on this clonotype: A far larger clone is just one base off, so this is likely a read error. This chain links TRBV9 with TRBJ2-3; tentative D call: TRBD1 (5 bases). In germline, CDR1 is SGDLS, CDR2 YYNGEE. The CDR3 totals 12 residues. CDR3 residues: CASSASTGTQYF. The CDR3 nucleotides read TGTGCCAGCAGCGCCAGCACAGGTACGCAGTATTTT. Full variable domain (remainder filled in from reference TRBV9 and TRBJ2-3): DSGVTQTPKHLITATGQRVTLRCSPRSGDLSVYWYQQSLDQGLQFLIQYYNGEERAKGNILERFSAQQFPDLHSELNLSSLELGDSALYFCASSASTGTQYFGPGTRLTVL.